This entry features one T cell receptor beta chain sequence. What it binds is unknown. Profiling relied on immunoSEQ multiplex PCR, and the TCRdb table lists in-frame clones only, not all of them. The sample carries about 35,000 clones, around 80% recorded once. This sample is drawn from a study of T cells in narcolepsy. Study details: Patients with NT1 or NT2 and healthy control donors were enrolled. Overall study results and limits: Autoreactive clonotypes reportedly recurred in blood of same and different patients, not controls. HCRT-specific and TRIB2-specific autoreactive clonotypes appeared among same-patient CSF and blood CD4+ clonotypes. No autoreactive T cell clone sequences appeared in some memory CD4+ repertoires.

This CDR3 is 16 amino acids long. J gave up 1 base and V 9 bases, and 9 bases lay outside the gene matches. Germline-derived CDR1 and CDR2 are WSHSY and SAAADI. V is TRBV10-2 and J is TRBJ2-7; TRBD2 agrees at 13 bases. The TCR comes from a human donor in good health. Source material: memory (CD45RA-) CD4+ T cells from blood. The CDR3 nucleotides read TGCGCCAGTTACGGGACTAGCGGGACAGCGTCCTACGAGCAGTACTTC. It codes for CASYGTSGTASYEQYF.